This T cell receptor beta chain was found in a study of cytomegalovirus exposure and HLA in healthy donors. This clone was found a few times. Germline loops: CDR1 SGHDN, CDR2 FVKESK. The CDR3 totals 17 residues. V lost 4 bases to trimming and J lost 7 bases, with 25 bases between them. A multiplex PCR was run with 60 Vbeta primers and 13 Jbeta primers. Assay: immunoSEQ multiplex PCR; the TCRdb copy retains only in-frame clones and omits some. The sample holds about 230,000 clones, around 80% seen once. The source is a boy younger than 18 in good health and CMV-seronegative. The sequencing input was PBMCs. The rearrangement links TRBV14 to TRBJ1-2; D perhaps matches TRBD1 (6 bases). CDR3 amino acids: CASSPLVIGQGRGGYTF. The CDR3 DNA sequence: TGTGCCAGCAGCCCCCTTGTTATCGGGCAGGGGCGTGGTGGCTACACCTTC. The full variable domain, in which reference TRBV14 and TRBJ1-2 provide the parts outside the CDR3, is EAGVTQFPSHSVIEKGQTVTLRCDPISGHDNLYWYRRVMGKEIKFLLHFVKESKQDESGMPNNRFLAERTGGTYSTLKVQPAELEDSGVYFCASSPLVIGQGRGGYTFGSGTRLTVV.